This is a list of T cell receptor beta chains from one sample in a study of blood T cell repertoires in COVID-19. The method was immunoSEQ multiplex PCR; TCRdb's version includes in-frame clones alone and lacks a portion of them. This table holds approximately 230,000 clones, approximately 86% found once. Sequenced sample: peripheral blood. The receptor source for this set is an older man with acute or convalescent COVID-19. Both conserved end residues are part of each CDR3. A D gene is named only where the DNA matches it firmly.

D,J,V,CDR3
.,TRBJ2-5,TRBV7-2,CASSYSTSGGETQYF
.,TRBJ2-3,TRBV9,CASSVSGSTDTQYF
.,TRBJ2-2,TRBV7-2,CASSLMGPKNTGELFF
.,TRBJ1-2,TRBV16,CASSLFSDSPEGYTF
.,TRBJ2-3,TRBV29-1,CSVGQHTDTQYF
.,TRBJ1-2,TRBV6-4,CASSHRGSYGYTF
TRBD1,TRBJ1-4,TRBV18,CASSHSAGQKNEKLFF
TRBD1,TRBJ2-5,TRBV6-5,CASNRGRGETQYF
.,TRBJ2-3,TRBV1,CTSSQDGIAGFTDTQYF
.,TRBJ1-1,TRBV6-6,CASSYSLGNTEAFF
.,TRBJ1-6,TRBV9,CASSPSTSNSPLHF
TRBD1,TRBJ1-2,TRBV7-3,CASSYTGTGPSYGYTF
TRBD1,TRBJ1-2,TRBV6-4,CASSKDRGDYGYTF
.,TRBJ2-2,TRBV18,CASSPQSRARGNTGELFF
.,TRBJ1-5,TRBV27,CASRKQGDGDQPQHF
TRBD2,TRBJ2-1,TRBV6-5,CASSTSGTSYNEQFF
TRBD2,TRBJ2-1,TRBV4-1,CASSLPGGAGEHEQFF
.,TRBJ2-2,TRBV7-2,CASSLDYAGSGELFF
.,TRBJ1-5,TRBV19,CASSVGLPLGNQPQHF
.,TRBJ1-5,TRBV2,CATTKAAGQPQHF
TRBD1,TRBJ2-3,TRBV12-3/TRBV12-4,CASKGQLASTQYF
.,TRBJ2-5,TRBV18,CASSPNLALGETQYF
TRBD1,TRBJ1-6,TRBV7-9,CASSLGQGFYNSPLHF
.,TRBJ1-1,TRBV18,CASSPPGLTNTEAFF
.,TRBJ1-2,TRBV4-2,CASSQARTIGGYTF
.,TRBJ1-1,TRBV5-1,CASSLDVQMNTEAFF
TRBD1,TRBJ1-4,TRBV25-1,CASSELGQGAEKLFF
TRBD1,TRBJ1-5,TRBV19,CASREDRGNQPQHF
TRBD2,TRBJ2-1,TRBV5-1,CASSFLTSGGSTYNEQFF
.,TRBJ1-4,TRBV4-1,CASSQDQELFF
TRBD1,TRBJ1-1,TRBV11-2,CASSWGQGALEAFF
.,TRBJ1-2,TRBV2,CASAPKQGYGYTF
TRBD1,TRBJ2-2,TRBV5-1,CASSLGTGEATGELFF
.,TRBJ1-1,TRBV2,CASSGEVRTEAFF
.,TRBJ1-4,TRBV5-1,CASSLGRVNEKLFF
.,TRBJ1-4,TRBV28,CASSSRRQEREKLFF
.,TRBJ2-1,TRBV29-1,CSVDLAGNEQFF
.,TRBJ1-6,TRBV11-1,CASSFGNTPLHF
.,TRBJ1-1,TRBV28,CASKTGNTEAFF